This T cell receptor (beta chain) was captured by sequencing in a study of T-cell reconstitution after alpha-beta-depleted transplantation in children. Findings and limits, study-wide: T-cell numbers and diversity one year post-transplant derived largely from freshly generated T cells. By about two months after transplant, alpha-beta T cells reportedly arose from several hundred graft clones that had expanded.

About this clonotype: Its cognate antigen is unknown.

The V gene's germline CDR1 is MNHEY and CDR2 SVGAGI. There are 15 residues in the CDR3. With 3 bases clipped from V and 8 bases from J, the junction kept 7 bases outside the gene matches. For TCRbeta, the library was prepared with unique molecular identifiers. MiXCR, run by TCRdb on the PCR reads, gives a single entry per CDR3 protein. The data show 250,000 to 300,000 distinct CDR3 sequences, about a tenth seen once. The sequence was obtained from a boy under three years old with acute myeloid leukemia, due to receive a stem cell transplant. The chain combines TRBV6-5 with TRBJ1-6, with 7 bases identical to TRBD1. The sequencing used PBMCs, collected before TCRalphabeta/CD19-depleted stem cell transplant. This CDR3 reads CASSYRTGGHSPLHF. Written as DNA, the CDR3 is TGTGCCAGCAGTTATCGGACAGGTGGACATTCACCCCTCCACTTT.